This T cell receptor beta chain was sequenced during a study of blood T cell repertoires in COVID-19. Turning to the study itself: From the United States, Italy and Spain came samples of acute and convalescent COVID-19. Nucleic acid was either cDNA or gDNA, and it came from T cells, B-cell-depleted T cells, or PBMCs.

From germline, CDR1 is SEHNR and CDR2 FQNEAQ (reference sequence). The V and J ends lost 5 bases and 7 bases respectively, with 8 bases between them. The CDR3 spans 11 residues. Generated by immunoSEQ multiplex PCR, the TCRdb table keeps only in-frame clones and is missing some. In the table there are about 100,000 clones, about 89% of which are singletons. The chain carries TRBV7-9 and TRBJ1-1; D is ambiguous. The TCR comes from a woman in her 30s with acute or convalescent COVID-19. The sequenced sample was peripheral blood. The CDR3 sequence: CASSPPGEAFF. CDR3 nucleotide sequence: TGTGCCAGCAGCCCTCCGGGTGAAGCTTTCTTT.